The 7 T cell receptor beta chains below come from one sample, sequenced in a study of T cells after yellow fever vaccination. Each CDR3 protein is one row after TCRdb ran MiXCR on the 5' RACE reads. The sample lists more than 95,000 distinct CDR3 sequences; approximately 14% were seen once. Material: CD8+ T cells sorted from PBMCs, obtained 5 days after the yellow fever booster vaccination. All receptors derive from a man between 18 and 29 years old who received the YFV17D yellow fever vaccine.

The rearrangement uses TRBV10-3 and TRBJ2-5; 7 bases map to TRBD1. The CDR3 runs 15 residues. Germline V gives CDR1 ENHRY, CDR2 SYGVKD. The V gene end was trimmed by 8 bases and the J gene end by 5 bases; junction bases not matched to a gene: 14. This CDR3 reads CAIGRTGEREETQYF. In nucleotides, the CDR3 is TGTGCCATCGGACGAACAGGGGAAAGGGAGGAGACCCAGTACTTC.

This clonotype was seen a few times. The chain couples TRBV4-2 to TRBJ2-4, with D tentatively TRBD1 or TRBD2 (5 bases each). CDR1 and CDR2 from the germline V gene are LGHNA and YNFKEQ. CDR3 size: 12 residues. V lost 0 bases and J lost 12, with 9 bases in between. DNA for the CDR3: TGTGCCAGCAGCCAAGAGGGGGTCGCTCAGTACTTC. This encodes CASSQEGVAQYF.

The CDR3 DNA sequence: TGTGCCAGCCGGGCAACAATGAACACTGAAGCTTTCTTT. This sequence encodes CASRATMNTEAFF. The rearrangement joins TRBV27 to TRBJ1-1, with D unresolved. CDR3 length: 13 amino acids. From germline, CDR1 is MNHEY and CDR2 SMNVEV (reference sequence). With 8 bases removed from V and 0 bases from J, the gap between germline ends came to 10 bases.

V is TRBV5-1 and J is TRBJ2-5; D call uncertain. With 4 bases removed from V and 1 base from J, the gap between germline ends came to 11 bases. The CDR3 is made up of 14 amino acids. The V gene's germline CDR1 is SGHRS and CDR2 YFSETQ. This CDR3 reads CASSSSGTQETQYF. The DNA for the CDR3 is TGCGCCAGCAGCAGCTCAGGAACCCAAGAGACCCAGTACTTC.

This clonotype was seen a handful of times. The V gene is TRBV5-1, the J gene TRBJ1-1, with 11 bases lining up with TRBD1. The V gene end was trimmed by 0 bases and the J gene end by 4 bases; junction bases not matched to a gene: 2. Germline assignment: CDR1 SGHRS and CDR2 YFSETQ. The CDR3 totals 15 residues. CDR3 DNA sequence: TGCGCCAGCAGCTTGGCCGGGACAGGGGGCACTGAAGCTTTCTTT. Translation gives CASSLAGTGGTEAFF.

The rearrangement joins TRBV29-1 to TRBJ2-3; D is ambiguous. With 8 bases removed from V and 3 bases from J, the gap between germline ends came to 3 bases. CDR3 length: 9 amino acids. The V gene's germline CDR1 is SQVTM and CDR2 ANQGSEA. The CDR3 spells CSRTDTQYF. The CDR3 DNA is TGCAGCCGGACAGATACGCAGTATTTT.

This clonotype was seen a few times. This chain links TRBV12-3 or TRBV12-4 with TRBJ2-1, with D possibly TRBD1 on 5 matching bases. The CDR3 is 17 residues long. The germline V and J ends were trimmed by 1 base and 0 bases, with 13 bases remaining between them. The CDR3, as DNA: TGTGCCAGCAGTTTAGTCAGGGATTTTTACTCCTACAATGAGCAGTTCTTC. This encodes CASSLVRDFYSYNEQFF.